This is a list of T cell receptor beta chains from one sample in a study of radiotherapy plus CTLA-4 blockade in lung cancer. Sequencing was performed with immunoSEQ multiplex PCR; in TCRdb, only in-frame clones are kept and a portion is missing. The table shows roughly 60,000 clones, with roughly four fifths occurring only once. Sequences were derived from peripheral blood, sampled from a patient treated with radiotherapy plus ipilimumab. The receptors here all came from a human donor with non-small cell lung cancer who had a complete response to radiotherapy plus ipilimumab. Both conserved end residues are part of each CDR3. Each record gives: CDR3 DNA, CDR3 protein, J gene, V gene, clone size, D gene, CDR3 length. D genes are given only for firm matches. Some rows mark clone size as missing; the rest say once, few, many or name a class of expanded clone.

DNA: TGTGCCAGCTCACCACCGACACCCCGGTTAGGGAACACTGAAGCTTTCTTT
CDR3: CASSPPTPRLGNTEAFF
J: TRBJ1-1
V: TRBV18
size: NA
D: NA
length: 17

DNA: TGTGCCAGCAGTTACTTTAGGGGCTCTGGAAACACCATATATTTT
CDR3: CASSYFRGSGNTIYF
J: TRBJ1-3
V: TRBV6-5
size: NA
D: NA
length: 15

DNA: TGTGCCAGCAGCTTAGCGTCTGCAGCGTCCTACGAGCAGTACTTC
CDR3: CASSLASAASYEQYF
J: TRBJ2-7
V: TRBV7-2
size: NA
D: NA
length: 15

DNA: TGTGCCAGCCGGGACAGGGAGAACACTGAAGCTTTCTTT
CDR3: CASRDRENTEAFF
J: TRBJ1-1
V: TRBV6-1
size: NA
D: TRBD1
length: 13

DNA: TGCGCCAGCAGCCAAGACCCGGGAGGCCGGGGATACGAGCAGTACTTC
CDR3: CASSQDPGGRGYEQYF
J: TRBJ2-7
V: TRBV4-1
size: once
D: TRBD2
length: 16

DNA: TGTGCCAGCAGTTACACAGGGAACTATGGCTACACCTTC
CDR3: CASSYTGNYGYTF
J: TRBJ1-2
V: TRBV6-5
size: NA
D: NA
length: 13

DNA: TGTGCCAGCAGCGTAGCTTATGGATCGGGGGATGAAGCTTTCTTT
CDR3: CASSVAYGSGDEAFF
J: TRBJ1-1
V: TRBV9
size: NA
D: NA
length: 15

DNA: TGTGCCATCAGTGGGGGACTAGCGGGAGGGAACAATGAGCAGTTCTTC
CDR3: CAISGGLAGGNNEQFF
J: TRBJ2-1
V: TRBV10-3
size: NA
D: TRBD2
length: 16

DNA: TGCGCCAGCAGCTTGGAGCAGCAACTGTCGGGGGAGCAGTACTTC
CDR3: CASSLEQQLSGEQYF
J: TRBJ2-5
V: TRBV5-1
size: NA
D: NA
length: 15

DNA: TGTGCCAGCAGCACCAAAGATAGGAGAAACGCGGACACCGGGGAGCTGTTTTTT
CDR3: CASSTKDRRNADTGELFF
J: TRBJ2-2
V: TRBV21-1
size: NA
D: NA
length: 18

DNA: TGCGCCAGCAGCTTGGGACAGAAGAATTCACCCCTCCACTTT
CDR3: CASSLGQKNSPLHF
J: TRBJ1-6
V: TRBV5-1
size: NA
D: NA
length: 14

DNA: TGTGCCAGCAGCTTGGTGGGACAGGGTTACGAGCAGTACTTC
CDR3: CASSLVGQGYEQYF
J: TRBJ2-7
V: TRBV5-6
size: NA
D: TRBD1
length: 14

DNA: TGTGCCACCAGCAGAGACTCTCAGGGGGGCCGAACCTACGAGCAGTACTTC
CDR3: CATSRDSQGGRTYEQYF
J: TRBJ2-7
V: TRBV15
size: few
D: NA
length: 17

DNA: TGTGCCAGTAGTTCTGAGGGGGTAGCTAAGTACAATGAGCAGTTCTTC
CDR3: CASSSEGVAKYNEQFF
J: TRBJ2-1
V: TRBV19
size: NA
D: NA
length: 16

DNA: TGCGCCAGCAGTCAGAGGACAGAGACTAGCAATCAGCCCCAGCATTTT
CDR3: CASSQRTETSNQPQHF
J: TRBJ1-5
V: TRBV23-1
size: NA
D: NA
length: 16

DNA: TGTGCCAGCAGCCCGACAGGGGGGTTGAGTGGCTACACCTTC
CDR3: CASSPTGGLSGYTF
J: TRBJ1-2
V: TRBV7-3
size: NA
D: TRBD1
length: 14

DNA: TGCGCCAGCAGCTTGGTTCCTAGCGGCAATGAGCAGTTCTTC
CDR3: CASSLVPSGNEQFF
J: TRBJ2-1
V: TRBV5-1
size: NA
D: TRBD2
length: 14

DNA: TGTGCCAGCAGCATCACCGGGACTAGCGGGAGGGGCCAAGAGACCCAGTACTTC
CDR3: CASSITGTSGRGQETQYF
J: TRBJ2-5
V: TRBV5-8
size: NA
D: TRBD2
length: 18

DNA: TGCGCCAGCAGCTTTACAGGGGTTCACGAGCAGTACTTC
CDR3: CASSFTGVHEQYF
J: TRBJ2-7
V: TRBV5-1
size: NA
D: TRBD1
length: 13

DNA: TGTGCCAGCAGTTTAAGGGGGCTAGCGGGGGGTGAGCAGTTCTTC
CDR3: CASSLRGLAGGEQFF
J: TRBJ2-1
V: TRBV6-6
size: NA
D: TRBD2
length: 15

DNA: TGCGCCAGCAGTGAGTCGGCGGACTTGGGACAGGGGACCCAGTACTTC
CDR3: CASSESADLGQGTQYF
J: TRBJ2-5
V: TRBV10-1
size: NA
D: TRBD1
length: 16

DNA: TGTGCCAGCAGCGGACTGTACGAGCAGTACTTC
CDR3: CASSGLYEQYF
J: TRBJ2-7
V: TRBV13
size: few
D: NA
length: 11

DNA: TGTGCCAGCAGCTCCGAGGTGAACACTGAAGCTTTCTTT
CDR3: CASSSEVNTEAFF
J: TRBJ1-1
V: TRBV7-9
size: NA
D: NA
length: 13

DNA: TGTGCCAGCAGCTTAGTAGTCGGCGGGAGGGACAATGAGCAGTTCTTC
CDR3: CASSLVVGGRDNEQFF
J: TRBJ2-1
V: TRBV7-6
size: NA
D: TRBD2
length: 16

DNA: TGTGCCAGCAGCTTGGAACTAAGCTCCGAGCAGTACTTC
CDR3: CASSLELSSEQYF
J: TRBJ2-7
V: TRBV5-4
size: few
D: NA
length: 13

DNA: TGTGCCTGGAGTCAACTAGTGCCTCGCTACGAGCAGTACTTC
CDR3: CAWSQLVPRYEQYF
J: TRBJ2-7
V: TRBV30
size: NA
D: NA
length: 14